This T cell receptor (beta chain) was captured by sequencing in a study of T cells in Graves' hyperthyroidism and ophthalmopathy. Inclusion characteristics of ophthalmopathy patients comprised a Clinical Activity Score of at least 3, a NOSPECS grade of at least 4, and duration under 3 months. J was trimmed by 11 bases and V by 6 bases; bases with no gene match: 7. Germline V lookup: CDR1 LNHDA, CDR2 SQIVND (reference sequence). The CDR3 is 12 amino acids. RNA transcripts provided the source from which TCR beta CDR3 regions were amplified. The TCR CDR3 first-round RT-PCR relied on the HTBI primer set. MiXCR, applied by TCRdb to the multiplex PCR reads, yields one record per CDR3 protein. The table has 250,000 to 300,000 distinct CDR3 sequences, 15% to 20% seen once. This clonotype was detected a few times.

The sequenced material came from blood. The chain has TRBV19 and TRBJ1-1; the match to TRBD1 covers 9 bases. This clonotype was sampled from a woman aged 55-75 years with Graves' ophthalmopathy. The CDR3 loop reads CASSRGQGHAFF. The DNA for the CDR3 is TGTGCCAGTAGCCGGGGACAGGGCCACGCTTTCTTT.